Below, one TCR beta chain is given with its context. Its antigen is not identified. This CDR3 comprises 14 residues. Trimming left V 4 bases short and J 4 bases short, with 13 bases between. CDR1 is LGHNA, CDR2 YNFKEQ, per germline. This sample stems from a study of cytomegalovirus exposure and HLA in healthy donors. A multiplex PCR was run with 60 Vbeta primers and 13 Jbeta primers. Libraries were prepared by immunoSEQ multiplex PCR; TCRdb keeps only in-frame clonotypes and omits some of them. Here the sample spans roughly 200,000 clones, approximately 85% being singletons. Notes on the study in general: In a later analysis, productive TCRs from donors in an Asian-associated ancestry cluster reportedly carried fewer N-insertions than the cohort mean.

This clonotype originated in a woman in her forties or fifties in good health and CMV-seronegative. Sequencing used PBMCs. The chain employs TRBV4-2 and TRBJ1-2; D is perhaps TRBD1 (5 bases). As DNA, the CDR3 is TGTGCCAGCAGCCCATCCCAGGGCTCCTATGGCTACACCTTC. Residues: CASSPSQGSYGYTF.